A single sample gave rise to the 29 T cell receptor delta chains below, sequenced in a study of gamma-delta T cells after stem cell transplantation. TCRdb repeated clone calling on the RT-PCR reads with CATT. The repertoire includes about 850 delta-chain clones, approximately 1.5% of them detected once, and around 77% sits in the top ten. Sample: gamma-delta T cells. These TCRs come from a human donor. It is not recorded whose cells these are; they may come from a transplant donor.

This clone was detected only a few times. TCRdb has a much larger clone's protein, which differs at residue 5 from the translation of this DNA, likely because of a read error; what is shown is the protein translated from the DNA. This rearrangement joins TRDV2 to TRDJ3, with D perhaps TRDD3 (6 bases). CDR3 length: 18 residues. Looked up from germline, CDR1 is GEAIGNYY and CDR2 is EKD. Trimming took off 3 bases at V and 0 bases at J, with 14 bases between the two ends. The CDR3 DNA reads TGTGCCTGTGACGCCGCTGGGGTAAGCTCCTGGGACACCCGACAGATGTTTTTC. It codes for CACDAAGVSSWDTRQMFF.

This clone was seen a handful of times. The chain is built from TRDV2 and TRDJ3; TRDD3 matches 13 bases. The CDR3 sequence is 19 residues long. The V and J ends lost 0 bases and 9 bases, in that order; junction bases with no gene match: 10. CDR1 and CDR2 from the germline V gene are GEAIGNYY and EKD. The CDR3 bases are TGTGCCTGTGACACCTTACTGGGGGATACGCCTACGGGCACCCGACAGATGTTTTTC. This gives the protein CACDTLLGDTPTGTRQMFF.

This clone occurred a few times. This DNA's translation and the protein TCRdb lists, from a much larger clone, do not match at residue 13, likely due to a read error; the protein shown is translated from the DNA. CDR3 in amino acids: CACDPLLGDTDKPIF. The CDR3 DNA follows: TGTGCCTGTGACCCGCTACTGGGGGACACCGATAAACCCATCTTT. This chain uses TRDV2 with TRDJ1, with TRDD3 identical over 9 bases. The germline V gene has CDR1 GEAIGNYY and CDR2 EKD. The CDR3 totals 15 residues.

Points on this clone: TCRdb's protein, taken from a much larger clone, differs from this DNA's translation at residue 14, likely owing to a read error; the protein displayed comes from the DNA. V is TRDV2 and J is TRDJ3; 8 positions agree with TRDD3. CDR3 size: 19 residues. CDR1 and CDR2 (germline): GEAIGNYY, EKD. CDR3 sequence reads: CACDTLGDTSSWDARQMFF. In DNA, the CDR3 is TGTGCCTGTGACACCCTTGGGGATACTAGCTCCTGGGACGCCCGACAGATGTTTTTC.

This clone was counted between two and nine times. The chain combines TRDV2 with TRDJ2, with TRDD3 matching 8 bases. CDR1 and CDR2 (germline): GEAIGNYY, EKD. This CDR3 spans 19 amino acids. After removal of 7 bases from V and 0 bases from J, the junction contained 18 bases not matched to a gene. The CDR3 DNA is TGTGCCTGCGACCCGCTACTGGGGGCCACCCCCTCTTTGACAGCACAACTCTTCTTT. It translates to CACDPLLGATPSLTAQLFF.

Only a few counts were recorded for this clone. A far larger clone lies a single base away; this is likely a read error. The same CDR3 arises from other DNA sequences in this sample as well. The chain is built from TRDV2 and TRDJ3; 8 bases are shared with TRDD3. J gave up 0 bases and V 1 base, and 13 bases lay outside the gene matches. CDR1 is GEAIGNYY and CDR2 is EKD in the germline V gene. The CDR3 extends over 21 amino acids. The DNA for the CDR3 is TGTGCCTGTGACACATCGGAGCTGGGGGACCACCTCTCCTGGGACACCCGACAGATGTTTTTC. This sequence encodes CACDTSELGDHLSWDTRQMFF.

This clone has a handful of counts. Since a much larger clone is just one base distant, this may be a read error. The chain employs TRDV2 and TRDJ1; D gene ambiguous. V lost 3 bases, J lost 0 bases, and 19 bases lay in between. CDR1 is GEAIGNYY and CDR2 is EKD in the germline V gene. CDR3 length equals 17 residues. The CDR3 region has the DNA TGTGCCTGTGACCGTTTACTAGAGGGAAACGACACCGATAAACTCATCTTT. This encodes CACDRLLEGNDTDKLIF.

With respect to this clone: TCRdb shows a much larger clone's protein in place of this DNA's translation, and the two differ at residue 11, likely through a read error; the protein shown is translated from the DNA. The chain links TRDV3 to TRDJ1, with 8 bases fitting TRDD3. Germline values: CDR1 TVYSNPD, CDR2 GDNSRS (reference sequence). The CDR3 loop spans 14 amino acids. The CDR3 DNA sequence: TGTGCCTGCGACGTACTGGGGGCCCTCGATAGACTCATCTTT. Its protein product is CACDVLGALDRLIF. The full variable domain, in which reference TRDV3 and TRDJ1 provide the parts outside the CDR3, is CDKVTQSSPDQTVASGSEVVLLCTYDTVYSNPDLFWYRIRPDYSFQFVFYGDNSRSEGADFTQGRFSVKHILTQKAFHLVISPVRTEDSATYYCACDVLGALDRLIFGKGTRVTVEP.

This clone was counted only a few times. The protein that TCRdb holds for this DNA derives from a much larger clone and differs from the translated DNA at residue 15, which likely indicates a read error; the protein shown here is translated from the DNA. This chain links TRDV1 with TRDJ1; 7 positions match TRDD3. The CDR3 spans 20 residues. The germline V gene encodes CDR1 TSWWSYY and CDR2 QGS. V was pared by 2 bases and J by 3 bases, with 21 bases of the junction left unmatched. CDR3 sequence: CALGEFVSTGAYSVADKLIF. CDR3 bases: TGTGCTCTTGGGGAATTCGTAAGTACTGGGGCCTACTCCGTCGCCGATAAACTCATCTTT.

About this clone: TCRdb lists the protein of a much larger clone for this DNA, which differs at residue 8, so this is likely a read error; the protein given here is translated from the DNA itself. This sequence joins TRDV2 and TRDJ1; 7 bases agree with TRDD3. Per germline, CDR1 GEAIGNYY and CDR2 EKD. Trimming at V came to 0 bases and at J to 1 base, leaving 16 bases not matched to a gene. CDR3 length equals 19 residues. CDR3 sequence reads: CACDTLLEDTPTGTDKLIF. The CDR3 nucleotides are TGTGCCTGTGACACCTTACTGGAGGATACGCCTACGGGCACCGATAAACTCATCTTT.

There are a few counts of this clone. A far larger clone is only one base removed, so a read error is likely. The chain has TRDV2 and TRDJ1, with TRDD3 matching 8 bases. The CDR3 has 14 amino acids. Germline-derived CDR1 and CDR2 are GEAIGNYY and EKD. The ends lost 3 bases at V and 1 base at J; junction bases unmatched: 3. CDR3 nucleotides: TGTGCCTGTGACCCCTGGGGGAGCACCGATAAACTCATCTTT. Its protein product is CACDPWGSTDKLIF.

This clone was counted only a few times. This DNA translates differently at residue 8 from the TCRdb protein, which is that of a much larger clone; a read error is likely, and the protein shown is the DNA's own translation. The chain combines TRDV2 with TRDJ1; 10 bases line up with TRDD3. CDR3 length: 17 amino acids. The V gene end was trimmed by 4 bases and the J gene end by 2 bases; junction bases not matched to a gene: 12. The germline V gene has CDR1 GEAIGNYY and CDR2 EKD. CDR3 sequence (DNA): TGTGCCTGTGAAAGACTCGTACCGGGGGATACGACCGATAAACTCATCTTT. Amino acids: CACERLVPGDTTDKLIF.

This clone is judged large (0.1 to 1%). Other DNA sequences in the sample encode the same CDR3. The chain joins TRDV2 to TRDJ3; 9 bases match TRDD3. The CDR3 sequence is 19 residues long. Unmatched junction bases numbered 11, after V lost 6 bases and J lost 0 bases. The germline gives CDR1 GEAIGNYY, CDR2 EKD. Here the CDR3 reads CACSKLGEQTSWDTRQMFF. The CDR3 DNA is TGTGCCTGTTCGAAACTGGGGGAGCAGACCTCCTGGGACACCCGACAGATGTTTTTC.

This clone is termed medium-sized. This probably arose from a read error, given a far larger clone one base away. This chain uses TRDV2 with TRDJ1; TRDD3 might be the D (6 bases). Per the germline V gene, CDR1 is GEAIGNYY and CDR2 is EKD. The CDR3 loop spans 17 amino acids. The CDR3 nucleotides read TGTGCCTGTGGCACCGTCGTTAGGGGATCCAGCACCGATAAACTCATCTTT. This gives the protein CACGTVVRGSSTDKLIF.

Written as DNA, the CDR3 is TGTGCCTGTGACACTCTGGGGGCCCTCGATAAACTCATCTTT. Translation gives CACDTLGALDKLIF. This chain links TRDV2 with TRDJ1, with 7 nucleotides matching TRDD3. V lost 1 base, J lost 4 bases, and 5 bases stayed unmatched. CDR3 size: 14 residues. Looked up from germline, CDR1 is GEAIGNYY and CDR2 is EKD.

As regards this clone: This likely stems from a read error, as it lies one base from a far larger clone. The same CDR3 can be traced to other DNA sequences in this sample. V is TRDV2 and J is TRDJ1, with 13 bases fitting TRDD3. Germline V CDR1 and CDR2: GEAIGNYY, EKD. J lost 5 bases, V lost 0 bases, and 14 bases had no gene match. CDR3 length: 19 amino acids. The CDR3 spells CACDTLLGDTPTGTDKLIF. As DNA, the CDR3 is TGTGCCTGTGACACCTTACTGGGGGATACGCCTACGGGCACTGATAAACTCATCTTT.

About this clone itself: TCRdb's entry gives the protein of a much larger clone, which mismatches this DNA's translation at residue 12, likely from a read error; the protein reported here is translated from the DNA. The CDR3 nucleotides are TGTGCCTGCGACGTACTGGGGGCCCTCGATAAACCCATCTTT. It yields the protein CACDVLGALDKPIF. This chain uses TRDV2 with TRDJ1; TRDD3 matches 8 bases. Germline V gives CDR1 GEAIGNYY, CDR2 EKD. The CDR3 totals 14 residues.

Of note for this clone: The likely explanation is a read error, given a far larger clone one base away. The same CDR3 can be traced to other DNA sequences in this sample. The V call is TRDV2, the J call TRDJ1; maybe TRDD3 (6 bases). Germline V gene data show CDR1 as GEAIGNYY and CDR2 as EKD. The CDR3 covers 14 residues. V gave up 3 bases and J gave up 0 bases, with 10 bases separating them. Here the CDR3 DNA reads TGTGCCTGTGACCCCTGGGGAAACACCGATAAACTCATCTTT. Translation: CACDPWGNTDKLIF.

As for this clone: It is likely a read error: a sequence one base away is far more abundant. This sample also contains other DNA sequences that code for the same CDR3. V gene TRDV2 combines with J gene TRDJ1; 10 nucleotides match TRDD3. The CDR3 extends over 15 amino acids. Germline CDR1 is GEAIGNYY and CDR2 is EKD. Here the CDR3 reads CACDSLGDRSDKLIF. The CDR3 DNA sequence: TGTGCCTGTGACAGTCTGGGGGATAGATCCGACAAACTCATCTTT.

About this clone itself: TCRdb pairs this DNA with a much larger clone's protein that differs at residue 12, likely a read error; the protein shown was translated from the DNA. The chain combines TRDV2 with TRDJ3, with D tentatively TRDD3 (6 bases). Germline assignment: CDR1 GEAIGNYY and CDR2 EKD. The CDR3 consists of 18 residues. The CDR3 here is CACDTAGVSSWGTRQMFF. CDR3 nucleotides: TGTGCCTGTGACACCGCTGGGGTAAGCTCCTGGGGCACCCGACAGATGTTTTTC.

A few counts support this clone. A read error likely explains why the TCRdb protein, taken from a much larger clone, differs from this DNA's translation at residue 8; the protein shown is translated from the DNA. The chain carries TRDV2 and TRDJ1; D gene unclear. Germline lookup yields CDR1 GEAIGNYY and CDR2 EKD. V lost 0 bases and J lost 2, with 15 bases in between. This CDR3 has 16 residues. CDR3 in DNA: TGTGCCTGTGACACCGTTGGGAGACGTCCTACCGATAAACTCATCTTT. Its protein is CACDTVGRRPTDKLIF.

Details on this clone: One end of the junction varies from germline; a read error may be responsible. V and J are TRDV2 and TRDJ3; 11 bases align to TRDD3. The CDR3 is 18 residues long. Germline V gene sequence: CDR1 GEAIGNYY, CDR2 EKD. In DNA, the CDR3 is TGTGCCTGTGACCCCCTGGGGGATACCCTAACGGGCACCAGACAGATGTTTTTC. The encoded protein is CACDPLGDTLTGTRQMFF.

This clone was seen a handful of times. The protein in TCRdb stems from a much larger clone and differs at residue 9 from this DNA's translation, likely a read error; here the protein is translated from the DNA. The V call is TRDV2, the J call TRDJ1; the match to TRDD3 covers 7 bases. V gave up 3 bases and J gave up 0 bases; unmatched junction bases: 15. Looked up from germline, CDR1 is GEAIGNYY and CDR2 is EKD. This CDR3 spans 18 amino acids. The chain's CDR3 is CACDPVTGDLEYTDKLIF. In DNA, the CDR3 is TGTGCCTGTGACCCCGTTACTGGGGATCTGGAGTACACCGATAAACTCATCTTT.

Concerning this clone: Given a far larger clone just one base away, this is likely a sequencing read error. The sample carries other DNA sequences with the same CDR3. This chain joins TRDV1 and TRDJ1, with 9 bases lining up with TRDD3. Germline CDR1 is TSWWSYY and CDR2 is QGS. CDR3 length: 18 residues. CDR3 DNA sequence: TGTGCTCTTGTGATTCCTACTGGGGGAAGGGGTGGTACCGATAAACTCATCTTC. As protein: CALVIPTGGRGGTDKLIF.

Worth noting for this clone: Other nucleotide sequences in the sample specify the same CDR3. The chain combines TRDV2 with TRDJ1; 13 nucleotides agree with TRDD3. Germline assignment: CDR1 GEAIGNYY and CDR2 EKD. The CDR3 consists of 18 residues. Trimming removed 4 bases from V and 1 base from J; junction bases left unmatched: 11. CDR3 protein: CACDLLGDTPTGTDKLIF. The CDR3 DNA sequence: TGTGCCTGTGATTTACTGGGGGATACGCCTACGGGCACCGATAAACTCATCTTT.

This clone qualifies as medium-sized. This probably arose from a read error, given a far larger clone one base away. J is TRDJ1 and V is TRDV2; TRDD3 might be the D (6 bases). CDR3 length equals 17 residues. The V and J ends lost 3 bases and 0 bases respectively, with 19 bases between them. Germline CDR1 reads GEAIGNYY; CDR2 reads EKD. CDR3 loop: CACDPVGGTTHTDKLIF. DNA for the CDR3: TGTGCCTGTGACCCCGTGGGGGGTACGACCCACACCGATAAACTCATCTTT.

In this sample, this clone is medium-sized. One base separates it from a far larger clone, so it is likely a read error. The CDR3, as DNA: TGTGCCTTTAGTCCTACTGGGGGACTTACCGATAAACCCATCTTT. The encoded protein is CAFSPTGGLTDKPIF. This chain links TRDV3 with TRDJ1; 9 nucleotides align to TRDD3. This CDR3 comprises 15 residues. Germline loops: CDR1 TVYSNPD, CDR2 GDNSRS (reference sequence).

Ten or more counts support this clone. It is likely a read error: a sequence one base away is far more abundant. The rearrangement uses TRDV2 and TRDJ1; possible D gene TRDD3, 7 bases. From germline, CDR1 is GEAIGNYY and CDR2 EKD. The CDR3 has 16 residues. This chain's CDR3 is CACDTVGGRPTDNLIF. The CDR3 bases are TGTGCCTGTGACACCGTTGGGGGACGTCCTACCGATAACCTCATCTTT.

This clone was observed a handful of times. The protein TCRdb lists belongs to a much larger clone and differs from this DNA's translation at residue 11, which points to a read error; the protein shown is made from the DNA. The chain recombines TRDV2 with TRDJ1, with D tentatively TRDD3 (6 bases). The CDR3 contains 17 residues. Germline V gene sequence: CDR1 GEAIGNYY, CDR2 EKD. Trimming shortened V by 0 bases and J by 1 base, and 17 bases separated the two germline ends. The CDR3 nucleotides read TGTGCCTGTGACACCGTCGTTAGGGGATCCTGCACCGATAAACTCATCTTT. Translated: CACDTVVRGSCTDKLIF.